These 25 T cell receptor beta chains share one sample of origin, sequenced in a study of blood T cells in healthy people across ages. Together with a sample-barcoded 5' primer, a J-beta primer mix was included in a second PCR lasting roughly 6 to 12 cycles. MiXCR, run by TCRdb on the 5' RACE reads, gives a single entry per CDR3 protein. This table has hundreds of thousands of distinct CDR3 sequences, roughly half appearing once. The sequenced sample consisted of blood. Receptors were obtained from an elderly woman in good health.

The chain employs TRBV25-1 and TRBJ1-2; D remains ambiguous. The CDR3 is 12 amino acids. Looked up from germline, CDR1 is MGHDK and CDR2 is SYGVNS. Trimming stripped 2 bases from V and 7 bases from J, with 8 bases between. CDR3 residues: CASSENLGGYTF. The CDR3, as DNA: TGTGCCAGCAGTGAAAACCTGGGTGGCTACACCTTC.

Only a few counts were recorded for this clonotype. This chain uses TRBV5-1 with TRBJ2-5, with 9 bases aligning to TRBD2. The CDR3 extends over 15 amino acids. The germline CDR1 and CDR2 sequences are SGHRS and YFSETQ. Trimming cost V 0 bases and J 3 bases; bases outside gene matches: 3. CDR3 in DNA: TGCGCCAGCAGCTTGGTAGCGGGGGAGGAAGAGACCCAGTACTTC. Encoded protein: CASSLVAGEEETQYF.

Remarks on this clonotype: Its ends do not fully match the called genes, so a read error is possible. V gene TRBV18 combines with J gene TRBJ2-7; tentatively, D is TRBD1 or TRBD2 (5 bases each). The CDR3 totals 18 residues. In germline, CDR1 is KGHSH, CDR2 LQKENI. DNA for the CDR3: TGTGCCGGCTCACCACCTACTAGGGGTCGAAGCTCCTACAATGAGCAGTACTTC. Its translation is CAGSPPTRGRSSYNEQYF. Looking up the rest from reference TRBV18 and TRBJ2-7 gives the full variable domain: NAGVMQNPRHLVRRRGQEARLRCSPMKGHSHVYWYRQLPEEGLKFMVYLQKENIIDESGMPKERFSAEFPKEGPSILRIQQVVRGDSAAYFCAGSPPTRGRSSYNEQYFGPGTRLTVT.

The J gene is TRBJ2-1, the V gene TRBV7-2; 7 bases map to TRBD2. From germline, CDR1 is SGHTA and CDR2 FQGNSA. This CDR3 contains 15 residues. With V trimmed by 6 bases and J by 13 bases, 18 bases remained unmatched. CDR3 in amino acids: CASRLRGESALPQFF. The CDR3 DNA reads TGTGCCAGCAGGCTCCGGGGGGAGTCTGCCCTTCCACAGTTCTTC.

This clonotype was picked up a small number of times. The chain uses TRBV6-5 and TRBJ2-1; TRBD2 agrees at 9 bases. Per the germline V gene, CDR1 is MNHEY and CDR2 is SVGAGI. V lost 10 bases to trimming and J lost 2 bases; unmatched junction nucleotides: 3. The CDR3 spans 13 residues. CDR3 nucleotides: TGTGCCACCGGGACTAGCACCTACAATGAGCAGTTCTTC. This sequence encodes CATGTSTYNEQFF.

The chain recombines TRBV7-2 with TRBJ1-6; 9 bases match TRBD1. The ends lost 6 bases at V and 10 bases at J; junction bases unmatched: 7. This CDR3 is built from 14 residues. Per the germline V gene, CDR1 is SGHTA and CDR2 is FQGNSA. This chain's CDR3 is CASRRQGVGSPLHF. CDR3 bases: TGTGCCAGCAGGAGACAGGGGGTAGGGTCACCCCTCCACTTT. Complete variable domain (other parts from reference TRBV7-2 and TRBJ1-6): GAGVSQSPSNKVTEKGKDVELRCDPISGHTALYWYRQSLGQGLEFLIYFQGNSAPDKSGLPSDRFSAERTGGSVSTLTIQRTQQEDSAVYLCASRRQGVGSPLHFGNGTRLTVT.

CDR3 amino acids: CAISGTSKNTEAFF. The CDR3 coding sequence is TGTGCCATCAGTGGGACGTCTAAGAACACTGAAGCTTTCTTT. The chain employs TRBV10-3 and TRBJ1-1; D unresolved. Trimming took 4 bases from V and 1 from J, leaving 10 bases between them. The germline gives CDR1 ENHRY, CDR2 SYGVKD. The length of the CDR3 is 14 residues.

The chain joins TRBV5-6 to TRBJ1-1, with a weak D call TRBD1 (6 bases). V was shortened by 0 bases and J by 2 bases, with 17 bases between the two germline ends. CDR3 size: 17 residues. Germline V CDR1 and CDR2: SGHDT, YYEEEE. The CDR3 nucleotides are TGTGCCAGCAGCTTGGACGTCGGGACGGGGGGCAACACTGAAGCTTTCTTT. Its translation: CASSLDVGTGGNTEAFF.

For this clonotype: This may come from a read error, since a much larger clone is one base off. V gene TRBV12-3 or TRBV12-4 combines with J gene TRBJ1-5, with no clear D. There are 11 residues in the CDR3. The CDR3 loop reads CASSFNQPRHF. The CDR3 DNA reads TGTGCCAGCAGTTTTAACCAGCCCCGGCATTTT.

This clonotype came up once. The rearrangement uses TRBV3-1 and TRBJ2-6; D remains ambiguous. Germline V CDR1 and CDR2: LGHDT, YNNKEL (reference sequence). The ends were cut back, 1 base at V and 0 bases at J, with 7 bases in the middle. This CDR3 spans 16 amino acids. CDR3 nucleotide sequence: TGTGCCAGCAGCCAAGTGCCGAGCTCTGGGGCCAACGTCCTGACTTTC. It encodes CASSQVPSSGANVLTF.

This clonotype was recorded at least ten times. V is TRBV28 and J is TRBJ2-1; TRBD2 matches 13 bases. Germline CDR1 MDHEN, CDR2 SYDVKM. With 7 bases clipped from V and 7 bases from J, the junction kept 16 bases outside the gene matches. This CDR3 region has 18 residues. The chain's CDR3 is CASITHRLAGGLGNEQFF. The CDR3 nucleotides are TGTGCCAGCATCACCCACAGACTAGCGGGAGGCCTCGGGAATGAGCAGTTCTTC.

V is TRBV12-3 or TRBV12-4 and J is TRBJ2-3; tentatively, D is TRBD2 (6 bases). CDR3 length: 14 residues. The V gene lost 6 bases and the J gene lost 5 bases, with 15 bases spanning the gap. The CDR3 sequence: CASRLGGVGDTQYF. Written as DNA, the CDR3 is TGTGCCAGCAGACTCGGAGGGGTGGGAGATACGCAGTATTTT.

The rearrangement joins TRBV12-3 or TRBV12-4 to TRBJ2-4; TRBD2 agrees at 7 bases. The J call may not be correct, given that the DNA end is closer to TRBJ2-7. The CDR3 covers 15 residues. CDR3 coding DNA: TGTATCAGCAGTTTAGGGCTTGCGGGAGTCTACGAGCAGTACTTC. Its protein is CISSLGLAGVYEQYF.

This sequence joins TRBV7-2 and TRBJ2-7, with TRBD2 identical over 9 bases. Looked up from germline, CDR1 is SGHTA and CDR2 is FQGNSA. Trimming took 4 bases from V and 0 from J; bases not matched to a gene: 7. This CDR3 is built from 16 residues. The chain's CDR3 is CASSSLAGLSSYEQYF. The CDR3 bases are TGTGCCAGCAGCTCTCTAGCGGGGCTTAGCTCCTACGAGCAGTACTTC.

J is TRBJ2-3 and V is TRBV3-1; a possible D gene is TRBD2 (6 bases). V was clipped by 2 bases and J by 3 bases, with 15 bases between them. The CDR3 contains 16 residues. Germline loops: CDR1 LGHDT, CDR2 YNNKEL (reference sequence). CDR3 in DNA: TGTGCCAGCAGCCAAATGACTAGTGGCGAAACAGATACGCAGTATTTT. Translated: CASSQMTSGETDTQYF.

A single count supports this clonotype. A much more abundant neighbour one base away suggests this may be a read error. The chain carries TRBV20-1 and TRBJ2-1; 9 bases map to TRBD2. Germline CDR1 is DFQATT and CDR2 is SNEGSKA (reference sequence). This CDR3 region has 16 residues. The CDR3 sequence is CSTSWGGGASYNEQFF. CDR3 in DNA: TGCAGTACTAGTTGGGGCGGGGGGGCGTCCTACAATGAGCAGTTCTTC.

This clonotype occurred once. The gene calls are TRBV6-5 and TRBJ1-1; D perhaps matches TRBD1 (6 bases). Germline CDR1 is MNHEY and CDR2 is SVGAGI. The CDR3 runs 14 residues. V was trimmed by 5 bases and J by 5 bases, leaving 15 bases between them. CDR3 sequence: CASSDIDRTTEAFF. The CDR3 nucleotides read TGTGCCAGCAGTGACATCGACAGGACTACTGAAGCTTTCTTT.

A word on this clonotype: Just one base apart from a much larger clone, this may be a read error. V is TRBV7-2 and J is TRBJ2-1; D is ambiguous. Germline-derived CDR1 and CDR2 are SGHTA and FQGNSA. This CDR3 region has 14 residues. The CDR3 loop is CASSPRTDYNERFF. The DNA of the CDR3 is TGTGCCAGCAGCCCCCGAACAGATTACAATGAGCGGTTCTTC.

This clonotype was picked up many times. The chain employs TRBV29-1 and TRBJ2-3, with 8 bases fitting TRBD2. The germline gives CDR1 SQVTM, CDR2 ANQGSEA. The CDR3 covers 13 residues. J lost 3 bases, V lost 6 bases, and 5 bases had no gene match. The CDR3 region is CSVPGGGTDTQYF. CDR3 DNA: TGCAGCGTCCCCGGGGGGGGTACAGATACGCAGTATTTT.

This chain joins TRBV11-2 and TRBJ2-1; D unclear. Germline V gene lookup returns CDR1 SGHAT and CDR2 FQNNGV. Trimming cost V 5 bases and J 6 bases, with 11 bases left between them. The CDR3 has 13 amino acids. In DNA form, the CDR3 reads TGTGCCAGCAGCGTAAATTCGCTCAATGAGCAGTTCTTC. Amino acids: CASSVNSLNEQFF.

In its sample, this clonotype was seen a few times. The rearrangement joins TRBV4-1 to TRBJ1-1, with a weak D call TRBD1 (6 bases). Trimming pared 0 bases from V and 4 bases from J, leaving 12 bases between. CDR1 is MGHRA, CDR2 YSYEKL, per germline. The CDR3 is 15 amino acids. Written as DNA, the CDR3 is TGCGCCAGCAGCCAAGATCCGGGGGGCGGCACTGAAGCTTTCTTT. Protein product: CASSQDPGGGTEAFF.

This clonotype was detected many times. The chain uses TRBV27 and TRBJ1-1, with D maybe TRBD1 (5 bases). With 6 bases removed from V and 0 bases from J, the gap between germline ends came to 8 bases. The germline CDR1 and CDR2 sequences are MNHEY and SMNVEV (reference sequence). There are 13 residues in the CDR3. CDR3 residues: CASRGTVNTEAFF. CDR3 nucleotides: TGTGCCAGCAGGGGGACTGTGAACACTGAAGCTTTCTTT.

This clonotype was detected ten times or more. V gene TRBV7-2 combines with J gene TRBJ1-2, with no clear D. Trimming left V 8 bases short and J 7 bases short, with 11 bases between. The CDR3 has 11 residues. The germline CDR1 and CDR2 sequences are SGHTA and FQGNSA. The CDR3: CASGLGSGYTF. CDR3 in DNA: TGTGCCAGCGGACTGGGGTCTGGCTACACCTTC.

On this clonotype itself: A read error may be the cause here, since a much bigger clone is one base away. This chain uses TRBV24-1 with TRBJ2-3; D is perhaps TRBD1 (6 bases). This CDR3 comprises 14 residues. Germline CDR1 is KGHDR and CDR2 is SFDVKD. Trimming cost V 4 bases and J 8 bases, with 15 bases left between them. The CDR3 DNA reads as TGTGCCACCAGTGACCCCACAGGGAGAGGTACGCAGTATTTT. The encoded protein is CATSDPTGRGTQYF.

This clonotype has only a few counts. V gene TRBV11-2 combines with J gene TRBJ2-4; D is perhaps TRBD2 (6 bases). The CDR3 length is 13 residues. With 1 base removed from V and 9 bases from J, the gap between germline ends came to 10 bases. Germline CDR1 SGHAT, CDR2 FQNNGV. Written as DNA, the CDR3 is TGTGCCAGCAGCTTAGCCGGGAGAGGCATTCAGTACTTC. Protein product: CASSLAGRGIQYF.